This T cell receptor beta chain was identified during a study of PD-L1 blockade in urothelial cancer. At the level of the study: In the mid-2010s therapy began: atezolizumab 1,200 mg intravenously every 3 weeks. Across blood samples, T cells had a median count of 141,255.

Concerning this clone: The target antigen is unknown.

Into every PCR, synthetic TCR analog templates were spiked. The table came from immunoSEQ multiplex PCR; TCRdb's copy has only in-frame clones and leaves some out. The sample has about 82,000 clones; more than 85% are singletons. V was cut by 3 bases and J by 9 bases, with 26 bases left in between. CDR1 and CDR2 from the germline V gene are MGHRA and YSYEKL. CDR3 size: 17 residues. General study findings and limits: When measured at 3 weeks, tumor-associated blood clones expanded more in durable-benefit patients.

The sequencing here drew on PBMCs, taken around atezolizumab (anti-PD-L1) treatment. The sequence came from a man between 60 and 75 years old with urothelial cancer. The chain combines TRBV4-1 with TRBJ2-5; maybe TRBD1 (6 bases). DNA of the CDR3: TGCGCCAGCAGCCACGCCCTCCAACAGGGAAGGTGGGTGCCCCAGTACTTC. Residues: CASSHALQQGRWVPQYF.